This T cell receptor beta chain was sequenced for a study of early T cells in non-severe SARS-CoV-2 infection. This clonotype has ten or more counts. TCRdb called the 5' RACE reads again in MiXCR, with one record for every CDR3 protein. Seen here are approximately 34,000 distinct CDR3 sequences, almost 5.5% observed once, and the top ten hold 6% to 7%. The CDR3 runs to 19 residues. V trimming: 0 bases; J trimming: 1 base; junction bases outside the gene matches: 9. Sequences were derived from whole blood, sampled at baseline. V gene TRBV23-1 combines with J gene TRBJ2-1, with 10 bases matching TRBD2. TRBV23-1 is noted as an ORF with a role that remains uncertain. The clonotype originates from an adult who was a healthcare worker with PCR-confirmed SARS-CoV-2 infection or an uninfected control (not recorded which). As DNA, the CDR3 is TGCGCCAGCAGTCAATCGAAGTCTAGCGGGAGTAAATCCTACAATGAGCAGTTCTTC. It yields the protein CASSQSKSSGSKSYNEQFF.